This entry is about one TCR beta chain. Its antigen remains unidentified. CDR1 MNHEY and CDR2 SVGAGI were looked up in the germline V gene. The CDR3 holds 17 amino acids from the cysteine to the phenylalanine. No DNA appears here. These data are taken from a study of monozygotic twins with inflammatory bowel disease (dated 2019 in TCRdb). In terms of the full investigation: The full study comprised approximately 28 monozygotic twin pairs: nine German pairs (four IBD-concordant, five IBD-discordant) and 19 IBD-discordant Danish pairs. Each individual had, on average, about 151 000 unique TCRalpha sequences and 181 000 unique TCRbeta sequences available for analysis. Within discordant pairs, disease-associated traits were sought mainly by comparing IBD patients with their genetically identical healthy co-twins.

From each donor, an approximately 2.4 ml peripheral blood sample was drawn into PAXgene tubes and stored at -80 degrees C. Without T cell sorting, total RNA was isolated from whole blood using the PAXgene blood miRNA kit on an automated QIAcube. Peripheral blood from monozygotic twin pairs concordant or discordant for inflammatory bowel disease was subjected to deep TCRalpha and TCRbeta repertoire profiling with unique molecular barcoding. Smoking habits were recorded for all twin pairs, and individuals were classified as current, former or never smokers. Receptor libraries were prepared by 5' RACE. The input for every TCR library was around 3,800 ng of total RNA. For each sample, cDNA was synthesized in eight separate reactions using SMARTScribe reverse transcriptase. During cDNA synthesis, template switching introduced unique molecular identifiers that contained a 6-nucleotide sample barcode. TCRalpha and TCRbeta cDNA was amplified by two nested PCRs of 16 and 9 cycles, with bead purification after each PCR. Before amplification, cDNA was treated with uracil DNA-glycosylase and purified using the QIAquick PCR purification kit. The second PCR added Illumina TruSeq-compatible adapters along with sample-specific barcodes. Library quality and concentration were checked on TapeStation and Qubit, and libraries were pooled at approximately 4.7 ng each. The pooled libraries were sequenced with 2 x 100 bp reads and custom sequencing primers on an Illumina HiSeq2500 single-index Rapid Run. For the original study's pipeline: PCR and sequencing errors were corrected by UMI-based consensus assembly using MiGEC version 1.2.6. MiXCR version 2.1.1 was used for V(D)J alignment, clonotype assembly and CDR3 extraction. Gene usage, clonotype sharing and MAIT/NKT TCR abundance were normalised by analysing the top 1000, 10 000 and 20 000 clonotypes per sample. After downsampling to 27 000 UMIs, diversity was calculated as the inverse Simpson index using the vegan R package. Statistical testing used paired Mann-Whitney U tests on the discordant twin pairs and applied Benjamini-Hochberg correction for multiple testing. TCRdb reprocessed the public reads and reports one entry per CDR3 protein sequence, without DNA. These V and J calls originate from TCRdb's pipeline instead of the authors' own analysis. The sample's records list 330,000 or so distinct CDR3 sequences. Jointly, the top ten make up over 2% of the sample.

Overall results and qualifications from the work: The analysis was unable to tell apart different T cell subtypes. Because patients were on differing immunosuppressive treatments, the repertoires may have picked up extra background noise and inter-individual variability. TCRbeta repertoire diversity, by inverse Simpson index, was decreased in IBD patients compared with their healthy co-twins. The results gave no support for a single strong signal or clonotype linked to IBD. IBD patients shared fewer clonotypes with other individuals than healthy twins did, most markedly in patients showing signs of disease activity. No difference in repertoire similarity was observed between concordant and discordant twins, possibly owing to limited statistical power.

This sequence originates from a human donor with ulcerative colitis or Crohn's disease, or a healthy co-twin of an affected twin (not recorded which). Sequenced material: blood. The sequence joins TRBV6-5 to TRBJ1-6; checking the TCRdb D call of TRBD1 is not possible without DNA. The CDR3 protein is CASSYSGLPGSGSPLHF.